A single TCR beta chain is shown here with its context. The target antigen is unknown. Sample-barcoded 5' priming and a J-beta primer mix drove a second PCR of 7 to 11 cycles. TCRdb independently ran MiXCR on the 5' RACE reads; one entry per CDR3 protein. The top ten clones hold about 12% of a sample with some 1.1 million distinct CDR3 sequences, roughly two fifths of them seen once. This sample stems from a study of blood T cells in healthy people across ages. Study-wide points: The percentage of naive T cells correlated strongly with TCR beta diversity.

This clonotype was sampled from a man aged 18 to 29 in good health. Source material: blood.

The DNA for the CDR3 is TGCAGCGTTGAACCCCCAAGGACTGGCGGGGAAGGGACCCAATTAGAGACCCAGTACTTC. Protein: CSVEPPRTGGEGTQLETQYF. The chain uses TRBV29-1 and TRBJ2-5; D is possibly TRBD2 (6 bases). CDR1 and CDR2 (germline): SQVTM, ANQGSEA. The CDR3 has 20 amino acids. Deletions cut 2 bases from V and 4 bases from J, with 32 bases between.